The 25 T cell receptor beta chains in this list originate from one sample, sequenced in a study of blood T cells in healthy people across ages. Primed by a sample-barcoded 5' primer and a J-beta primer mix, a second PCR proceeded for about 6 to 11 cycles. TCRdb reanalysed the 5' RACE reads using MiXCR and keeps one entry per CDR3 protein. Altogether 1.5 million to 2 million distinct CDR3 sequences are present, about 30% being singletons, with the ten largest covering 7% to 9%. The sample comprised blood. The receptors here all came from a woman in her 30s in good health.

This chain joins TRBV5-4 and TRBJ1-2; D not certain. Germline V CDR1 and CDR2: SGHNT, YYREEE (reference sequence). V was cut by 3 bases and J by 2 bases, with 11 bases left in between. The CDR3 loop spans 14 amino acids. The CDR3, as DNA: TGTGCCAGCAGCTCCGGTCTCTCCAACTATGGCTACACCTTC. Translated: CASSSGLSNYGYTF. The variable domain in full, completed from reference TRBV5-4 and TRBJ1-2, reads ETGVTQSPTHLIKTRGQQVTLRCSSQSGHNTVSWYQQALGQGPQFIFQYYREEENGRGNFPPRFSGLQFPNYSSELNVNALELDDSALYLCASSSGLSNYGYTFGSGTRLTVV.

This clonotype was seen a handful of times. The chain links TRBV5-1 to TRBJ2-3; 11 nucleotides line up with TRBD2. Germline trimming cut 3 bases from V and 6 bases from J; bases unmatched to any gene: 6. The CDR3 runs to 15 residues. In germline, CDR1 is SGHRS, CDR2 YFSETQ. This chain's CDR3 is CASSSLAGDSDTQYF. CDR3 DNA: TGCGCCAGCAGCTCACTAGCGGGGGATTCGGATACGCAGTATTTT.

The chain is built from TRBV20-1 and TRBJ2-3; 10 bases agree with TRBD1. The CDR3 contains 15 residues. J gave up 3 bases and V 0 bases, and 3 bases lay outside the gene matches. Germline V gives CDR1 DFQATT, CDR2 SNEGSKA (reference sequence). CDR3 coding DNA: TGCAGTGCTAGAGATGGGACAGGGGTAACAGATACGCAGTATTTT. Its translation is CSARDGTGVTDTQYF.

J is TRBJ1-2 and V is TRBV3-1; D is ambiguous. V lost 0 bases to trimming and J lost 5 bases, with 13 bases between them. CDR1 is LGHDT and CDR2 is YNNKEL in the germline V gene (reference sequence). The CDR3 contains 15 residues. This CDR3 reads CASSQDGSGVYGYTF. The CDR3 DNA reads TGTGCCAGCAGCCAAGACGGCAGTGGGGTATATGGCTACACCTTC. Using reference TRBV3-1 and TRBJ1-2 for the parts outside the CDR3, the full variable domain is DTAVSQTPKYLVTQMGNDKSIKCEQNLGHDTMYWYKQDSKKFLKIMFSYNNKELIINETVPNRFSPKSPDKAHLNLHINSLELGDSAVYFCASSQDGSGVYGYTFGSGTRLTVV.

This clonotype was seen a few times. The chain combines TRBV29-1 with TRBJ1-2; 8 bases match TRBD1. Germline assignment: CDR1 SQVTM and CDR2 ANQGSEA. The CDR3 is 13 residues long. V shed 7 bases and J 1 base; nucleotides not matched to a gene: 5. The DNA of the CDR3 is TGCAGCGCCGGGACAGGACTTAACTATGGCTACACCTTC. Translation: CSAGTGLNYGYTF.

The chain is built from TRBV12-3 or TRBV12-4 and TRBJ1-2; D perhaps matches TRBD1 (6 bases). CDR3 length: 14 amino acids. V was shortened by 7 bases and J by 4 bases, with 16 bases between the two germline ends. This CDR3 is CASTDNTGSYGYTF. CDR3 DNA sequence: TGTGCCAGCACCGATAACACAGGGTCCTATGGCTACACCTTC.

The genes are TRBV6-2 or TRBV6-3 and TRBJ1-2; D gene ambiguous. The CDR3 contains 14 residues. The germline V gene encodes CDR1 MNHEY and CDR2 SVGEGT. Between the trimmed V and J ends, which lost 2 bases and 4 bases, there was a span of 11 bases. CDR3 sequence (DNA): TGTGCCAGCAGTTACCGCCCCGCCGCCTATGGCTACACCTTC. The encoded protein is CASSYRPAAYGYTF.

V and J are TRBV14 and TRBJ2-1, with 7 bases aligning to TRBD1. The closer fit of TRBJ2-7 to the DNA end suggests the J call may be wrong. Germline V gives CDR1 SGHDN, CDR2 FVKESK. This CDR3 has 15 amino acids. Here the CDR3 DNA reads TGTGCCAGCAGCGAACAGGGGCAGTTGGGAAATGAGCAGTACTTC. Translated, it gives CASSEQGQLGNEQYF.

The J gene is TRBJ2-6, the V gene TRBV5-1; possible D gene TRBD2, 5 bases. Trimming took 4 bases from V and 0 from J, leaving 26 bases between them. The CDR3 spans 21 residues. The germline V gene encodes CDR1 SGHRS and CDR2 YFSETQ. CDR3 DNA: TGCGCCAGCAGCCCAGGACTTTTAACCATCCGGGTCGACTCTGGGGCCAACGTCCTGACTTTC. As protein: CASSPGLLTIRVDSGANVLTF.

This clonotype was detected a few times. The genes are TRBV4-1 and TRBJ1-4; D remains ambiguous. Looked up from germline, CDR1 is MGHRA and CDR2 is YSYEKL. This CDR3 is 14 amino acids long. With 0 bases removed from V and 7 bases from J, the gap between germline ends came to 9 bases. CDR3 protein: CASSQDRAIEKLFF. CDR3 bases: TGCGCCAGCAGCCAAGATCGTGCTATTGAAAAACTGTTTTTT.

Of note for this clonotype: This likely comes from a read error, as the CDR3 has no conserved phenylalanine or tryptophan at its end. This chain connects TRBV29-1 to TRBJ1-2; D might be TRBD1 (5 bases). This CDR3 is built from 10 residues. Germline CDR1 SQVTM, CDR2 ANQGSEA. Trimming took 3 bases from V and 11 from J, leaving 10 bases between them. This CDR3 is CSVDHDSYTC. The CDR3 nucleotides read TGCAGCGTTGACCACGACAGTTACACCTGC.

Ten or more counts support this clonotype. The rearrangement links TRBV7-9 to TRBJ2-3, with unresolved D. The CDR3 runs to 17 residues. Germline V gives CDR1 SEHNR, CDR2 FQNEAQ (reference sequence). The V end was cut by 6 bases, the J end by 0 bases, with 19 bases between. The CDR3 is CASRHPLQSTSTDTQYF. DNA for the CDR3: TGTGCCAGCAGACATCCGTTACAAAGCACAAGCACAGATACGCAGTATTTT.

The chain carries TRBV6-2 or TRBV6-3 and TRBJ2-1; 7 bases agree with TRBD2. The CDR3 consists of 16 residues. J lost 2 bases, V lost 3 bases, and 7 bases had no gene match. Germline lookup yields CDR1 MNHEY and CDR2 SVGEGT. CDR3 amino acids: CASSYRGGRTYNEQFF. In DNA, the CDR3 is TGTGCCAGCAGTTATAGGGGCGGGAGAACCTACAATGAGCAGTTCTTC.

The V gene is TRBV10-3, the J gene TRBJ2-5; D is unclear. Trimming stripped 6 bases from V and 2 bases from J, with 10 bases between. In germline, CDR1 is ENHRY, CDR2 SYGVKD. The CDR3 has 13 amino acids. In DNA form, the CDR3 reads TGTGCCATCAGCGGTCGGGTACAAGAGACCCAGTACTTC. It yields the protein CAISGRVQETQYF.

The sample holds a few counts of this clonotype. The chain carries TRBV7-9 and TRBJ2-7; D call uncertain. V lost 5 bases and J 7 bases, leaving 18 bases between the germline ends. Per germline, CDR1 SEHNR and CDR2 FQNEAQ (reference sequence). The CDR3 extends over 14 amino acids. Here the CDR3 DNA reads TGTGCCAGCAGCCTAGTGACAAGGCCTGAGGAGCAGTACTTC. Amino acids: CASSLVTRPEEQYF.

This clonotype came up many times. The chain carries TRBV5-1 and TRBJ2-7, with D possibly being TRBD2 (6 bases). Per the germline V gene, CDR1 is SGHRS and CDR2 is YFSETQ. This CDR3 region has 15 residues. The germline V and J ends were trimmed by 2 bases and 3 bases, with 15 bases remaining between them. CDR3 coding DNA: TGCGCCAGCAGCTTCGATGGCGCGGGACTCTACGAGCAGTACTTC. Amino acid sequence: CASSFDGAGLYEQYF.

There are a few counts of this clonotype. The V call is TRBV6-5, the J call TRBJ2-5, with 12 bases identical to TRBD1. CDR1 and CDR2 from the germline V gene are MNHEY and SVGAGI. The CDR3 has 14 amino acids. V lost 5 bases to trimming and J lost 4 bases; unmatched junction nucleotides: 2. This CDR3 is CASSGTGGRETQYF. DNA of the CDR3: TGTGCCAGCAGTGGGACAGGGGGCAGAGAGACCCAGTACTTC.

This clonotype was seen many times. The genes are TRBV29-1 and TRBJ2-7; the match to TRBD1 covers 8 bases. Germline trimming cut 7 bases from V and 3 bases from J; bases unmatched to any gene: 14. Germline lookup yields CDR1 SQVTM and CDR2 ANQGSEA. The CDR3 spans 15 residues. The CDR3 DNA reads as TGCAGCGGATTCCGGGTTGGACAGGGCTTCTACGAGCAGTACTTC. This gives the protein CSGFRVGQGFYEQYF.

To note about this clonotype: A much larger clone lies one base from this, so it may be a read error. This chain joins TRBV29-1 and TRBJ2-1; D possibly corresponds to TRBD1 (7 bases). CDR1 is SQVTM and CDR2 is ANQGSEA in the germline V gene. There are 14 residues in the CDR3. CDR3 in amino acids: CGVSRQGGINEQFF. The CDR3 DNA reads TGCGGCGTATCCCGACAGGGAGGCATTAATGAGCAGTTCTTC.

At least ten counts were recorded for this clonotype. This chain connects TRBV9 to TRBJ2-7; 7 bases match TRBD1. Germline CDR1 is SGDLS and CDR2 is YYNGEE. Trimming cost V 0 bases and J 4 bases; bases outside gene matches: 4. The CDR3 length is 14 residues. The CDR3 DNA reads as TGTGCCAGCAGCGTAGGGACAGGACCTTACGAGCAGTACTTC. This sequence encodes CASSVGTGPYEQYF.

V gene TRBV12-3 or TRBV12-4 combines with J gene TRBJ2-2; D possibly uses TRBD1 or TRBD2 (5 bases each). This CDR3 comprises 15 residues. Trimming pared 6 bases from V and 4 bases from J, leaving 15 bases between. CDR3 residues: CASSPPGPITGELFF. CDR3 bases: TGTGCCAGCAGCCCGCCGGGACCGATCACCGGGGAGCTGTTTTTT.

In the case of this clonotype: In this CDR3 the conserved last residue, phenylalanine or tryptophan, is missing, so a read error is likely. The rearrangement uses TRBV4-3 and TRBJ2-1; no definite D call. V lost 1 base and J 10 bases, leaving 11 bases between the germline ends. The CDR3 runs 13 residues. From germline, CDR1 is LGHNA and CDR2 YSLEER. The CDR3 spells CASSQGLVYEQFC. The CDR3, as DNA: TGCGCCAGCAGCCAAGGTCTCGTCTACGAGCAGTTCTGC.

The sample holds a few counts of this clonotype. In DNA form, the CDR3 reads TGCACCAGCTGCCGGAGCAATGAGCAGTTCTTC. Its translation: CTSCRSNEQFF. The chain joins TRBV1 to TRBJ2-1. TRBV1 is a listed pseudogene. The CDR3 sequence is 11 residues long.

V is TRBV11-2 and J is TRBJ2-5, with 10 bases that match TRBD2. The CDR3 is 15 residues long. Per germline, CDR1 SGHAT and CDR2 FQNNGV. Trimming at V came to 9 bases and at J to 5 bases, leaving 12 bases not matched to a gene. The DNA for the CDR3 is TGTGCCAGTAGCGGTCGAGCGGGGGGGCTGGAGACCCAGTACTTC. As protein: CASSGRAGGLETQYF.

The chain recombines TRBV4-1 with TRBJ2-3, with TRBD2 identical over 10 bases. This CDR3 region has 16 residues. Germline loops: CDR1 MGHRA, CDR2 YSYEKL. The V segment lost 2 bases and the J segment 0 bases; nucleotides outside the gene matches: 2. CDR3 DNA: TGCGCCAGCAGCCAAATAGCGGGGGGTAGCACAGATACGCAGTATTTT. This translates into CASSQIAGGSTDTQYF.